This T cell receptor beta chain emerged from a study of shared clonotypes between healthy human individuals. Across the whole study: Three plates each covered CD4 naive and memory; CD8 naive two, CD8 memory one. Study-wide results and caveats: Four donors shared 4.5% to 6.5% of their naive CD4 clonotypes. Compared with clonotypes that all four donors shared, non-shared clonotypes had lower generation probabilities.

The method was immunoSEQ multiplex PCR; TCRdb's version includes in-frame clones alone and lacks a portion of them. The sample yields some 1,100,000 clones, about four fifths seen once. Note on this clone: Its antigen remains unknown.

There are 16 residues in the CDR3. Germline values: CDR1 GTSNPN, CDR2 SVGIG (reference sequence). The V end lost 4 bases, the J end lost 0 bases, and 16 bases lay between the germline ends. The rearrangement links TRBV30 to TRBJ2-1; D might be TRBD1 (5 bases). The TCR comes from a man aged 18 to 29 in good health. Some clones in this sample may be carry-over from other donors' samples. Sequenced: memory CD4+ T cells from PBMCs. The subset was: CD45RA-negative fraction. CDR3 sequence reads: CAWNRVRQSSYNEQFF. The CDR3 nucleotides read TGTGCCTGGAACCGAGTGCGACAGAGCTCCTACAATGAGCAGTTCTTC.